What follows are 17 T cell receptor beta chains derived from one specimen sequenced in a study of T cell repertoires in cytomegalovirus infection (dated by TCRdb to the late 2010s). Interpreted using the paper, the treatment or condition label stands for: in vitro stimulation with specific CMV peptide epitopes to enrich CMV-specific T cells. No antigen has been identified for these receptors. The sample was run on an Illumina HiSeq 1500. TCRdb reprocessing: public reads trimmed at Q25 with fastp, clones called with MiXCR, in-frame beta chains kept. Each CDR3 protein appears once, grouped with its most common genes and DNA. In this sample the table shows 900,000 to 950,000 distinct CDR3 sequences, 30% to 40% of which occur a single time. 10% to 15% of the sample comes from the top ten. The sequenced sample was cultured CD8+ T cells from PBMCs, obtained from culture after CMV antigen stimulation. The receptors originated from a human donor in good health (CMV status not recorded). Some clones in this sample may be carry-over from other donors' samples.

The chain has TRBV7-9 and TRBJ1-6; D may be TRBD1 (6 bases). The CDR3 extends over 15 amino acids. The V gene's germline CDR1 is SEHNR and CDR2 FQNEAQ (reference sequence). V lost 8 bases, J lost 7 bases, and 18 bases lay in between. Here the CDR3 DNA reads TGTGCCAGCCTCCTCGAGGGGACAAGCAATTCACCCCTCCACTTT. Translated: CASLLEGTSNSPLHF.

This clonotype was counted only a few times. The CDR3 DNA sequence: TGTGCCAGCAGTTACAGGGTAGAACAGCCCCAGCATTTT. Encoded protein: CASSYRVEQPQHF. The V and J genes are TRBV6-5 and TRBJ1-5; D is unclear. Germline assignment: CDR1 MNHEY and CDR2 SVGAGI. The CDR3 consists of 13 residues. Trimming pared 2 bases from V and 7 bases from J, leaving 9 bases between.

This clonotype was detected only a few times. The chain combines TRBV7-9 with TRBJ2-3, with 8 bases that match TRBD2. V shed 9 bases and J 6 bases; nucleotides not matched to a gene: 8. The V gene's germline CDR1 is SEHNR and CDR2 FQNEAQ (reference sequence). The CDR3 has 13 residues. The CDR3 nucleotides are TGTGCCAGTAAAACTAGCGGCGGGGATACGCAGTATTTT. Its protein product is CASKTSGGDTQYF.

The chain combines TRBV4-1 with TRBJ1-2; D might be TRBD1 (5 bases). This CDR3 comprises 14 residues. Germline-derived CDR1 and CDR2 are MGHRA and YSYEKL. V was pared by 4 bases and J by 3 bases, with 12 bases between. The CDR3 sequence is CASSRRDGYYGYTF. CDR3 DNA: TGCGCCAGCAGCCGAAGGGACGGCTACTATGGCTACACCTTC.

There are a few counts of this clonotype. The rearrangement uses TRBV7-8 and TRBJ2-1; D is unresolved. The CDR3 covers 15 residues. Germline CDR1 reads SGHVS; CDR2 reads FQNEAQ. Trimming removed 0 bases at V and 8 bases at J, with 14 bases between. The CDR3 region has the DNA TGTGCCAGCAGCTTAGCCCGTCGGGCCTTCGATGAGCAGTTCTTC. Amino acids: CASSLARRAFDEQFF.

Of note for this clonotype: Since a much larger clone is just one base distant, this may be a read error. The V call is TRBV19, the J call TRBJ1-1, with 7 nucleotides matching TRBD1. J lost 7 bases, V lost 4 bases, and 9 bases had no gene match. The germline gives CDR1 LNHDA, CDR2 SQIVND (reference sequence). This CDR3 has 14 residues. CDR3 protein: CASSTLQGTDEAFF. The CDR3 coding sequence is TGTGCCAGTAGTACGCTACAGGGGACAGATGAAGCTTTCTTT.

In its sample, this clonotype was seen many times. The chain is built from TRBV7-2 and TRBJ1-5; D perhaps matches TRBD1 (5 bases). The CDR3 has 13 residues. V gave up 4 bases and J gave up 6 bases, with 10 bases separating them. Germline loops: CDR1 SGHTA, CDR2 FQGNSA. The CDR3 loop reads CASSSRGSQPQHF. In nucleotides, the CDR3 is TGTGCCAGCAGCTCACGGGGGTCTCAGCCCCAGCATTTT.

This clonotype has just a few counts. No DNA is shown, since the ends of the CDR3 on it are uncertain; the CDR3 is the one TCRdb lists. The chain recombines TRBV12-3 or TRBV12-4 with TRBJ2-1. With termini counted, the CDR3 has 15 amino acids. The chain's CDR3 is CASSTSDSSYNEQFF.

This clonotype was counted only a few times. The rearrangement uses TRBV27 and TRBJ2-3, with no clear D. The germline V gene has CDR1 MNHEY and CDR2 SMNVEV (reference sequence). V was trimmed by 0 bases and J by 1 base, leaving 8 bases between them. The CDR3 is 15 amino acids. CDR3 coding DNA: TGTGCCAGCAGTTTATCCTCGTACCGCACAGATACGCAGTATTTT. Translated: CASSLSSYRTDTQYF.

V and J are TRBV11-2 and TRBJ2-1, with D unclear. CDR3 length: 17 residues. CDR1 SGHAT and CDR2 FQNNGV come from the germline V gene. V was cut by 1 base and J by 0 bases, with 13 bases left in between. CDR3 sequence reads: CASSLAVTPSSYNEQFF. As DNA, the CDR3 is TGTGCCAGCAGCTTAGCCGTGACACCGAGCTCCTACAATGAGCAGTTCTTC.

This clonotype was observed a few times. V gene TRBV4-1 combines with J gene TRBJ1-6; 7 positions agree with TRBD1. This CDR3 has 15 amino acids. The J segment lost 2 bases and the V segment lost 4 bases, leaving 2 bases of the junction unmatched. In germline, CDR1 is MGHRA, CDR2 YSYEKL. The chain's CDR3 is CASSRDSPYNSPLHF. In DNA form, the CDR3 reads TGCGCCAGCAGCCGGGACAGCCCCTATAATTCACCCCTCCACTTT.

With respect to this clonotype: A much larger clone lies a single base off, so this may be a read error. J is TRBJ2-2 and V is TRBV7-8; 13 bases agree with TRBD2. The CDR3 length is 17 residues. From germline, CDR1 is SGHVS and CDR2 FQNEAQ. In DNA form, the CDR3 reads TGTGCCGGCAGCTTCGGACTAGCGGGGGCGAACACCGGGGAGCTGTTTTTT. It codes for CAGSFGLAGANTGELFF.

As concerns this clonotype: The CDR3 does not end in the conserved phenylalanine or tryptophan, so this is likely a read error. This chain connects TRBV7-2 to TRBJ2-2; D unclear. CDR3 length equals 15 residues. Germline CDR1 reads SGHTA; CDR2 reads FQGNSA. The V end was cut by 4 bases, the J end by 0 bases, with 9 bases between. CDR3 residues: CASSYLQPNTGELFS. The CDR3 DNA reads TGTGCCAGCAGCTATCTACAACCGAACACCGGGGAGCTGTTTTCT.

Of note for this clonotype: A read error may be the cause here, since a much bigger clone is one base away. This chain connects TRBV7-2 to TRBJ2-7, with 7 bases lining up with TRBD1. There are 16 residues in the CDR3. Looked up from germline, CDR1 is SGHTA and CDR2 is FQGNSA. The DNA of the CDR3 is TGTGCCAGCAGCTTCGACACCGGGACAGCGTCCTACGAGCGGTACTTC. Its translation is CASSFDTGTASYERYF.

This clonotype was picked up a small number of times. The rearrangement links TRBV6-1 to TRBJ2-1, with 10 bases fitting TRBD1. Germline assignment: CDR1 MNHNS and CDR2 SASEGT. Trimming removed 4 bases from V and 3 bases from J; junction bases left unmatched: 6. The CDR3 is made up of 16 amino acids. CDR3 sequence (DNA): TGTGCCAGCAGTGTAGGCGACAGGGGGCTCTACAATGAGCAGTTCTTC. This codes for CASSVGDRGLYNEQFF.

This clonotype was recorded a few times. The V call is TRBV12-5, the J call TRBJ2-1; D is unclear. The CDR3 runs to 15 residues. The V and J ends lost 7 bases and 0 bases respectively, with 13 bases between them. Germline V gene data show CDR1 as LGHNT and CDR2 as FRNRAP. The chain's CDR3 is CASATPRDSYNEQFF. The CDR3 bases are TGTGCTAGTGCCACACCGCGTGACTCCTACAATGAGCAGTTCTTC.

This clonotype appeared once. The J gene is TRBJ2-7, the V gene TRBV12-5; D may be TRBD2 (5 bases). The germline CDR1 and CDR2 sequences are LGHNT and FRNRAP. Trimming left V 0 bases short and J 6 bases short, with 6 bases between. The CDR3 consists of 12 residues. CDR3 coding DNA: TGTGCTAGTGGTTTGGTACTAGGCGAGCAGTACTTC. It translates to CASGLVLGEQYF.